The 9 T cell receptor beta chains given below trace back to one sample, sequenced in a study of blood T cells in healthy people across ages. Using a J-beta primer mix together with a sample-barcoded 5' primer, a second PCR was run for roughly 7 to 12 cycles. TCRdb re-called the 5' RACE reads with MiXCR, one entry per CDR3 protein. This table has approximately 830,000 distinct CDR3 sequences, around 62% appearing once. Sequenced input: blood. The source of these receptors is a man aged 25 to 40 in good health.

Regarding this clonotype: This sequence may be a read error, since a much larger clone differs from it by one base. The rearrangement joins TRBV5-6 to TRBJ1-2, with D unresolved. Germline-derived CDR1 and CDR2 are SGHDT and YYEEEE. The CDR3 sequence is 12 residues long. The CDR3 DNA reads TGTGCCAGCAGCTACGACAACTATGGCTGCACCTTC. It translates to CASSYDNYGCTF. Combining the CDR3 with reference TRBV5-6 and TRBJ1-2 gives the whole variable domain DAGVTQSPTHLIKTRGQQVTLRCSPKSGHDTVSWYQQALGQGPQFIFQYYEEEERQRGNFPDRFSGHQFPNYSSELNVNALLLGDSALYLCASSYDNYGCTFGSGTRLTVV.

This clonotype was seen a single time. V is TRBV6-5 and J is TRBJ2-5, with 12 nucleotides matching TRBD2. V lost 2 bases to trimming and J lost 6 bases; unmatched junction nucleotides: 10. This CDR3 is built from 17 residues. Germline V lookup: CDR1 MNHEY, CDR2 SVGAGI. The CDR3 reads CASSYADLAGGPQTQYF. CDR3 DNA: TGTGCCAGCAGTTACGCGGACCTAGCGGGGGGGCCTCAGACCCAGTACTTC.

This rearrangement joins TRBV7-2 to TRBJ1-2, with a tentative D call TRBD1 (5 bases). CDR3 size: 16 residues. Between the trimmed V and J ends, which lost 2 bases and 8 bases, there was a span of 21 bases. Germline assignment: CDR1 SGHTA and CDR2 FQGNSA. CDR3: CASSLRGDSSSGGYTF. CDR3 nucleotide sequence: TGTGCCAGCAGCTTAAGAGGGGACTCCTCCTCAGGAGGCTACACCTTC.

The CDR3 DNA reads as TGTGCCAGCAGGAACCCCCTGGGTTCTAAGCAGTTCTTC. Translation gives CASRNPLGSKQFF. The rearrangement joins TRBV6-2 or TRBV6-3 to TRBJ2-1; D call uncertain. The V gene's germline CDR1 is MNHEY and CDR2 SVGEGT. Trimming took 6 bases from V and 11 from J, leaving 17 bases between them. This CDR3 is built from 13 residues.

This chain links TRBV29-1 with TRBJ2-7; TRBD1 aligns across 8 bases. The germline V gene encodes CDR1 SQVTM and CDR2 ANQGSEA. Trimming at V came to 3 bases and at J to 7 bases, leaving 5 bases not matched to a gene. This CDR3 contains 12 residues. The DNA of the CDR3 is TGCAGCGTTGACCAGGGGGCGGGGGAGCAGTACTTC. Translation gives CSVDQGAGEQYF.

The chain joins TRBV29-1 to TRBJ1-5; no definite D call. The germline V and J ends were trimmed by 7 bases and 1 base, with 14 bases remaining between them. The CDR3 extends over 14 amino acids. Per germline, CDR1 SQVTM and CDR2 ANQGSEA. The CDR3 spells CSALDLGSNQPQHF. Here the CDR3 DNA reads TGCAGCGCTCTGGACCTGGGCAGCAATCAGCCCCAGCATTTT.

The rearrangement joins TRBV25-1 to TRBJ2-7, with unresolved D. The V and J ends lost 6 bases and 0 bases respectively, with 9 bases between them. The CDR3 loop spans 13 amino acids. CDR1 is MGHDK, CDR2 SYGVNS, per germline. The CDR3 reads CASSARSSYEQYF. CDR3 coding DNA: TGTGCCAGCAGCGCCCGGAGCTCCTACGAGCAGTACTTC.

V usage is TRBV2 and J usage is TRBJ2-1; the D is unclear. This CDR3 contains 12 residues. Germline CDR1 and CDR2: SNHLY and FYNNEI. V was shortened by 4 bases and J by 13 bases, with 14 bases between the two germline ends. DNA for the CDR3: TGTGCCAGCAGTGCCTATGCTGCTGAACAGTTCTTC. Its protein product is CASSAYAAEQFF.

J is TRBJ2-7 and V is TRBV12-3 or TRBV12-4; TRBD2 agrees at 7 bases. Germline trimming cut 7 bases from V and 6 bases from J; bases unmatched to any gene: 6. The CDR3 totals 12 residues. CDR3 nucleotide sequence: TGTGCCAGCATGTCGGGGGGTCTCGAGCAGTACTTC. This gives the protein CASMSGGLEQYF.